Listed here is a single TCR beta chain. This entry comes from a study of OX40 agonist ivuxolimab in advanced cancers. About the research overall: It was permissible to have had prior anti-PD-1, anti-PD-L1 or anti-CTLA-4 therapy, and about 40% had some. Three individuals attained partial responses, comprising one hepatocellular carcinoma case and two cutaneous melanoma cases.

TCRdb's copy holds only in-frame clones and misses some; the assay was immunoSEQ multiplex PCR. Of 90,000 to 100,000 clones in the sample, about 85% are singletons; the top ten hold about 4.1%. Germline lookup yields CDR1 SGHNT and CDR2 YENEEA. Deletions cut 5 bases from V and 6 bases from J, with 19 bases between. This CDR3 spans 15 amino acids. Sequenced here: CD4+ or CD8+ T cells sorted from blood, sampled in a trial of the OX40 agonist ivuxolimab. The TCR originated in an adult with an advanced solid tumor such as melanoma, head and neck, liver or kidney cancer. The J gene is TRBJ1-1, the V gene TRBV11-3; possibly TRBD1 for D (5 bases). The CDR3 loop reads CASSNYGGRAAEAFF. The CDR3 coding sequence is TGTGCCAGCAGCAACTATGGCGGCAGGGCCGCTGAAGCTTTCTTT.